This passage covers 5 T cell receptor beta chains from one sample sequenced in a study of T cell changes during pregnancy in multiple sclerosis. The table came from immunoSEQ multiplex PCR; TCRdb's copy has only in-frame clones and leaves some out. Seen here are over 50,000 clones, 93% observed once, and the top ten hold around 1.9%. Sequenced here: peripheral blood, sampled in the second trimester of pregnancy. The origin of the receptors is a female donor with multiple sclerosis, enrolled in a pregnancy study.

The chain has TRBV29-1 and TRBJ2-1; 9 bases line up with TRBD2. The CDR3 extends over 16 amino acids. Trimming took 4 bases from V and 3 from J; bases not matched to a gene: 10. Germline V gene data show CDR1 as SQVTM and CDR2 as ANQGSEA. CDR3 in amino acids: CSVAGLSSGSYNEQFF. The CDR3 DNA reads TGCAGCGTTGCGGGGCTGAGTAGCGGGAGCTACAATGAGCAGTTCTTC.

This rearrangement joins TRBV5-1 to TRBJ1-1; TRBD1 aligns across 8 bases. After removal of 4 bases from V and 4 bases from J, the junction contained 9 bases not matched to a gene. Germline-derived CDR1 and CDR2 are SGHRS and YFSETQ. The CDR3 has 15 residues. The CDR3 here is CASSQRQGTRTEAFF. The CDR3 DNA reads TGCGCCAGCAGCCAAAGACAGGGGACTCGCACTGAAGCTTTCTTT.

The chain has TRBV7-3 and TRBJ2-1, with a weak D call TRBD2 (6 bases). Per the germline V gene, CDR1 is SGHTA and CDR2 is FQGTGA. The CDR3 runs to 13 residues. V was clipped by 5 bases and J by 5 bases, with 10 bases between them. Here the CDR3 DNA reads TGTGCCAGCAGCCCCCAGCGGGACAATGAGCAGTTCTTC. Translating it yields CASSPQRDNEQFF.

The chain is built from TRBV6-5 and TRBJ2-1; 7 nucleotides agree with TRBD2. J lost 10 bases, V lost 6 bases, and 6 bases had no gene match. Per germline, CDR1 MNHEY and CDR2 SVGAGI. The CDR3 runs 12 residues. CDR3 sequence reads: CASRTPGLEQFF. The DNA for the CDR3 is TGTGCCAGCAGAACGCCGGGACTAGAGCAGTTCTTC.

The chain couples TRBV7-3 to TRBJ2-1; TRBD2 matches 7 bases. There are 16 residues in the CDR3. The germline CDR1 and CDR2 sequences are SGHTA and FQGTGA. V shed 0 bases, J shed 4 bases, and the junction held 6 bases outside the gene matches. The CDR3 coding sequence is TGTGCCAGCAGCTTAACGAGGGAGGGGTCTTACAATGAGCAGTTCTTC. Residues: CASSLTREGSYNEQFF. The entire variable domain, with the rest obtained from reference TRBV7-3 and TRBJ2-1, is as follows: GAGVSQTPSNKVTEKGKYVELRCDPISGHTALYWYRQSLGQGPEFLIYFQGTGAADDSGLPNDRFFAVRPEGSVSTLKIQRTERGDSAVYLCASSLTREGSYNEQFFGPGTRLTVL.